The sequence of this T cell receptor (beta chain) was determined in a study of OX40 agonist ivuxolimab in advanced cancers. Background for the entire study: Ivuxolimab was an agonistic, fully human IgG2 monoclonal antibody directed against OX40 (CD134), a costimulatory receptor. The paper covers the monotherapy dose-escalation part of the phase I ivuxolimab trial, which included N ≈ 50 patients. Partial responses occurred in three dose-escalation patients, of whom one had hepatocellular carcinoma and two had cutaneous melanoma. Intravenous ivuxolimab was administered to patients every 2 weeks at six dose levels: 0.01, 0.1, 0.3, 1.5, 3 and 10 mg/kg. Of the approximately 53 patients in dose escalation, about 20 had hepatocellular carcinoma, some 15 had melanoma, 9 had renal cell carcinoma and 9 had head and neck cancer. In the dose-escalation cohort, approximately 80% of patients were male, and the mean age was 60 years with a range of roughly 20 to 85. Prior anti-PD-1, anti-PD-L1 or anti-CTLA-4 therapy was permitted, and checkpoint inhibitors had been received by roughly 42% of dose-escalation patients. The purpose of peripheral TCRbeta sequencing was to test whether ivuxolimab changed TCR sequence diversity and led to clonal T-cell expansion. What the authors observed across the whole study: Clonal expansion of both CD4+ and CD8+ blood T cells was observed from baseline to week 6 at doses 0.1 to 3.0 mg/kg. The antigen specificity of the clonally expanded peripheral T cells was not determined. Low levels of normalized T-cell clonal expansion were also seen in some patients who did not respond. Partial responders in the 0.1-3.0 mg/kg groups had among the lowest normalized peripheral clonal expansion, especially among CD8+ T cells. After ivuxolimab, more expanded clones were found on average in CD8+ T cells than in CD4+ T cells.

Via the germline V gene (reference sequence), CDR1 is LNHDA and CDR2 SQIVND. From cysteine to phenylalanine, the CDR3 is 15 amino acids long. Here the CDR3 DNA is all that survives: 45 bases in frame from base 1. Deletion took 5 bases off V and 8 bases off J, with a span of 19 bases between the germline ends. Patients with autoimmune disease history or receiving systemic immunosuppression were excluded from the trial. Peripheral blood for TCR sequencing was collected from all dose cohorts at baseline, on cycle 4 day 1, and on cycle 7 day 1. Samples came from an open-label, multicenter, first-in-human phase I dose-escalation trial of ivuxolimab. Adults with locally advanced or metastatic melanoma, renal cell, hepatocellular, or head and neck squamous cell carcinoma were enrolled in the trial. Before TCR sequencing, CD4+ and CD8+ T cells were separately sorted from peripheral blood. Genomic DNA was extracted from sorted cells for sequencing of the TCRbeta CDR3 region. The immunoSEQ Assay was used for sequencing of TCRbeta CDR3 regions. TCRdb re-hosts the immuneACCESS table, in-frame sequences only. Its copies lack some clones; in the studies checked, an unresolved V gene accounts for under half of them, and the cause for the rest is not known. The sample has some 80,000 clones on record, approximately 89% of them singletons. 0.3% to 0.45% of the sample is taken by the ten largest.

Concerning this clone itself: Its target antigen remains unknown. The record has no base qualities; no much larger clone is one base away.

The TCR comes from an adult with an advanced solid tumor such as melanoma, head and neck, liver or kidney cancer. The chain couples TRBV19 to TRBJ2-4, with no D gene named confidently. Material: CD4+ or CD8+ T cells sorted from blood, obtained in a trial of the OX40 agonist ivuxolimab. CDR3 loop: CASSLPTALGDIQYF. The nucleotides read TGTGCCAGTAGTCTCCCAACTGCGCTTGGGGACATTCAGTACTTC.